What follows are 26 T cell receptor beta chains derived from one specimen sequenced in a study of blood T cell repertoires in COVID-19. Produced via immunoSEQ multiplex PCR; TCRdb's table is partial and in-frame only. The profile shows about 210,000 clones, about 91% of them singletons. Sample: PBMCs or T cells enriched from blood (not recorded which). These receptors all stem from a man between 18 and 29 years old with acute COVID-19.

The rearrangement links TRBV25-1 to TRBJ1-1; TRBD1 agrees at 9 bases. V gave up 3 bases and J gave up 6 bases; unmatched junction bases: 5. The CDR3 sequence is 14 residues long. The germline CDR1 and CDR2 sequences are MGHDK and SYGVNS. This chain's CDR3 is CASSDPGTGPEAFF. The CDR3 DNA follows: TGTGCCAGCAGTGACCCCGGGACAGGGCCTGAAGCTTTCTTT.

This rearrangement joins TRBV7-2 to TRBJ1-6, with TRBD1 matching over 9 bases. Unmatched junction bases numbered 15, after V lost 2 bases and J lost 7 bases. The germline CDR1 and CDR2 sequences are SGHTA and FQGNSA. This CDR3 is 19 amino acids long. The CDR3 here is CASSLPGTGSLRLNSPLHF. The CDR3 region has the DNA TGTGCCAGCAGCTTACCCGGGACAGGGTCGCTACGGCTAAATTCACCCCTCCACTTT.

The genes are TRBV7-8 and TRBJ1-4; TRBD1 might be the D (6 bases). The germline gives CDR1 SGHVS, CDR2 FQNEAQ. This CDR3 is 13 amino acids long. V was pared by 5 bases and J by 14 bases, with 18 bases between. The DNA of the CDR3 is TGTGCCAGCAGCCTACAGGGAGGGACTGGGCTGTTTTTT. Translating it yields CASSLQGGTGLFF.

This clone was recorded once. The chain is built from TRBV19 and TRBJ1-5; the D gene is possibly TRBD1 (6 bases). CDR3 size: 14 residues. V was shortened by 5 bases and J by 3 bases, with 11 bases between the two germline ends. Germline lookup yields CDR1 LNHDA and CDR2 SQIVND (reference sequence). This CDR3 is CASSRGGVNQPQHF. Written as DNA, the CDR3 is TGTGCCAGTAGTCGAGGGGGGGTCAATCAGCCCCAGCATTTT.

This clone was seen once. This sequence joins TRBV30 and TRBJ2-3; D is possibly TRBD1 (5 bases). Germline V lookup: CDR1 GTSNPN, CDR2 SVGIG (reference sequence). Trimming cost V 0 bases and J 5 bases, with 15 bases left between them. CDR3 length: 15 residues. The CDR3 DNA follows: TGTGCCTGGAGTGTACGTTTGCAGGGTGTAGATACGCAGTATTTT. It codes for CAWSVRLQGVDTQYF.

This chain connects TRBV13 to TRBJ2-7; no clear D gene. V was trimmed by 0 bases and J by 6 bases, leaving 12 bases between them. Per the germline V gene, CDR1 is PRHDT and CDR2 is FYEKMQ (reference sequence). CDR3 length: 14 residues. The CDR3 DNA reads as TGTGCCAGCAGCTTAGGCCATGGCCCCCCCGAGCAGTACTTC. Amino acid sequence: CASSLGHGPPEQYF.

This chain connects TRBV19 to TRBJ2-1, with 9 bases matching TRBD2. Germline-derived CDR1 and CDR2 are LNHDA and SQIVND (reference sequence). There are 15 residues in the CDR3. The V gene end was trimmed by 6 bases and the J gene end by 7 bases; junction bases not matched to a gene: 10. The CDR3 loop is CASRSSGSVNNEQFF. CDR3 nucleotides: TGTGCCAGTAGGAGTAGCGGGAGTGTAAATAATGAGCAGTTCTTC.

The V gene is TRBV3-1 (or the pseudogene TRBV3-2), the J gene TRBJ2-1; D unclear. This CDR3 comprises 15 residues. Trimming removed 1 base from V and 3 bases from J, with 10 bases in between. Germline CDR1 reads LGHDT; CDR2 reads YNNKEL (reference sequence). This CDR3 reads CASSQGQMVYNEQFF. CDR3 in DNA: TGTGCCAGCAGCCAAGGGCAGATGGTCTACAATGAGCAGTTCTTC.

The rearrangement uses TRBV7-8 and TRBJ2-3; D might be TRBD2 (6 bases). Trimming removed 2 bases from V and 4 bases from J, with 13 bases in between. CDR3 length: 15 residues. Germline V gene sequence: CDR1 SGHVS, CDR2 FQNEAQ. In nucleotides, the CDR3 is TGTGCCAGCAGCTTATCTAGCGACCAGGCAGATACGCAGTATTTT. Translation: CASSLSSDQADTQYF.

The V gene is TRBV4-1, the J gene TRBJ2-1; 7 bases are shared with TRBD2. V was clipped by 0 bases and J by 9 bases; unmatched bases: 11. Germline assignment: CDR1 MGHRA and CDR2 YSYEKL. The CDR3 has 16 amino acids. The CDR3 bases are TGCGCCAGCAGCCAAGATCGGGGACTAATTAGGGGTGAGCAGTTCTTC. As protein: CASSQDRGLIRGEQFF.

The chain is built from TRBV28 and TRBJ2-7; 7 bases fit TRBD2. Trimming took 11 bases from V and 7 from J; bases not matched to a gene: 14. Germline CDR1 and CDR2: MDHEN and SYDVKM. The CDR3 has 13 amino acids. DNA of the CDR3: TGTGCCGGAGGCTTTAGCGGGTCTGGGGAGCAGTACTTC. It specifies CAGGFSGSGEQYF.

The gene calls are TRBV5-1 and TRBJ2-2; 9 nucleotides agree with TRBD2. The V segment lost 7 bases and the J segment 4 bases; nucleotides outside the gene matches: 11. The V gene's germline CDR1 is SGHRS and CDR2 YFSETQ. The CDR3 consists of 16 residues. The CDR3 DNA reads TGCGCCAGCGGGGTCGGGCTAGCGGGGACCACCGGGGAGCTGTTTTTT. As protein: CASGVGLAGTTGELFF.

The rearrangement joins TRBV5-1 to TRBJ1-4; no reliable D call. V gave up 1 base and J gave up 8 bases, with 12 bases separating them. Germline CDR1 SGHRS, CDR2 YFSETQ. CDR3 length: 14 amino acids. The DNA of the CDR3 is TGCGCCAGCAGCTTGACGACTATAGGCGAAAAACTGTTTTTT. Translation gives CASSLTTIGEKLFF.

DNA of the CDR3: TGTGCCAGTAGTCCCGGGACAGGGGGCGTTTTTTTGGAGACCCAGTACTTC. This encodes CASSPGTGGVFLETQYF. The rearrangement links TRBV19 to TRBJ2-5, with 12 bases matching TRBD1. After removal of 5 bases from V and 5 bases from J, the junction contained 12 bases not matched to a gene. Germline assignment: CDR1 LNHDA and CDR2 SQIVND (reference sequence). This CDR3 is built from 17 residues.

Here the CDR3 reads CASTTGSTDTQYF. In nucleotides, the CDR3 is TGCGCCTCAACGACAGGATCCACAGATACGCAGTATTTT. The genes are TRBV5-1 and TRBJ2-3, with D maybe TRBD1 (6 bases). Between the trimmed V and J ends, which lost 10 bases and 2 bases, there was a span of 14 bases. CDR3 length equals 13 residues. Germline lookup yields CDR1 SGHRS and CDR2 YFSETQ.

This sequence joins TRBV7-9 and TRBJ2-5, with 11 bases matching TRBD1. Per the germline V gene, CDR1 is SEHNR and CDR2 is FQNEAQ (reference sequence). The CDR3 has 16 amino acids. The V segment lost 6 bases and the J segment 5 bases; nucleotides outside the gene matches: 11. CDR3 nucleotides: TGTGCCAGCAGACCTCCCGGGACAGGGGGATCGGAGACCCAGTACTTC. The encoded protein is CASRPPGTGGSETQYF. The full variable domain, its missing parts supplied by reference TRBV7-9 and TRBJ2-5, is DTGVSQNPRHKITKRGQNVTFRCDPISEHNRLYWYRQTLGQGPEFLTYFQNEAQLEKSRLLSDRFSAERPKGSFSTLEIQRTEQGDSAMYLCASRPPGTGGSETQYFGPGTRLLVL.

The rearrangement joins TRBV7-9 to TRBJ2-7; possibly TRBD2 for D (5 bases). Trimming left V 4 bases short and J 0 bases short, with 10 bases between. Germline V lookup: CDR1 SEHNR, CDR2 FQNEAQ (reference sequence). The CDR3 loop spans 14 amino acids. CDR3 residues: CASSSSGVSYEQYF. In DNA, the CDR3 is TGTGCCAGCAGCTCTTCCGGGGTCTCCTACGAGCAGTACTTC.

The CDR3 DNA sequence: TGTGCCAGCTGGACTAGCGGGAAGATAAATGAGCAGTTCTTC. This gives the protein CASWTSGKINEQFF. V and J are TRBV28 and TRBJ2-1; 12 bases fit TRBD2. The germline gives CDR1 MDHEN, CDR2 SYDVKM. Trimming removed 8 bases from V and 7 bases from J; junction bases left unmatched: 6. The CDR3 runs to 14 residues.

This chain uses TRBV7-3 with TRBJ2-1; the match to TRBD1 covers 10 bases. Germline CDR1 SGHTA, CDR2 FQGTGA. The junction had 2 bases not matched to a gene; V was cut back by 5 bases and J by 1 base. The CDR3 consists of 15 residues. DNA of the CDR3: TGTGCCAGCAGCCGACAGGGGGCGTCCTACAATGAGCAGTTCTTC. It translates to CASSRQGASYNEQFF.

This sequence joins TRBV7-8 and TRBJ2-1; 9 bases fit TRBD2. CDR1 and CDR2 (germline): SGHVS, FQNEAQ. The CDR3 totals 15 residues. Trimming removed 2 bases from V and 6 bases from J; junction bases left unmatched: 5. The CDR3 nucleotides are TGTGCCAGCAGCTTATTGGGCGGGAGGGCCAATGAGCAGTTCTTC. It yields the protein CASSLLGGRANEQFF.

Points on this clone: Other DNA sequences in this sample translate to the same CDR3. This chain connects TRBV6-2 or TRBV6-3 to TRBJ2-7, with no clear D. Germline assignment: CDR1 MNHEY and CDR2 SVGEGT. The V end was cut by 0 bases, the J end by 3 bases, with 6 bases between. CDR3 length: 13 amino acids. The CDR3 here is CASSYSRSYEQYF. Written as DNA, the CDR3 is TGTGCCAGCAGTTACTCGAGGAGCTACGAGCAGTACTTC.

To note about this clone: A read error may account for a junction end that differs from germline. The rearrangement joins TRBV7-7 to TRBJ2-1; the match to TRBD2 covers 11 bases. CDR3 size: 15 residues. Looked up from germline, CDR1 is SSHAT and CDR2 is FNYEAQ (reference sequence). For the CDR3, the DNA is TGTGCTAGCAGCTCCGGGACTAGCGGTTACAATGAGCAGTTCTTC. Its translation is CASSSGTSGYNEQFF.

This CDR3 is CASSSNLLAGFGYEQYF. The CDR3 nucleotides are TGTGCCAGCAGTTCGAATTTACTAGCGGGATTCGGTTACGAGCAGTACTTC. The V and J genes are TRBV27 and TRBJ2-7; 10 nucleotides line up with TRBD2. The CDR3 length is 17 residues. Trimming removed 4 bases from V and 4 bases from J; junction bases left unmatched: 13. Germline V gene lookup returns CDR1 MNHEY and CDR2 SMNVEV (reference sequence).

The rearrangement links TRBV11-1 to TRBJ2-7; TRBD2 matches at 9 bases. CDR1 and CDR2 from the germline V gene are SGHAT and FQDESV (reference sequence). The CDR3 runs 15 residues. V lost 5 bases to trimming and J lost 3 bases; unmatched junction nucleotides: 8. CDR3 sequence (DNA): TGTGCCAGCAGCCCCCAGCGGGAGGATTACTACGAGCAGTACTTC. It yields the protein CASSPQREDYYEQYF.

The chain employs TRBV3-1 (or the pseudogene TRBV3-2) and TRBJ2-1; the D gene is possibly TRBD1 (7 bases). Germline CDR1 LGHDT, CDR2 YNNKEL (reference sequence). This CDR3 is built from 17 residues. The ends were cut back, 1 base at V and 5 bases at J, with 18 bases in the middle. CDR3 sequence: CASSQARRAGTDNEQFF. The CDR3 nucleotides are TGTGCCAGCAGCCAAGCGAGGAGGGCAGGGACAGACAATGAGCAGTTCTTC.

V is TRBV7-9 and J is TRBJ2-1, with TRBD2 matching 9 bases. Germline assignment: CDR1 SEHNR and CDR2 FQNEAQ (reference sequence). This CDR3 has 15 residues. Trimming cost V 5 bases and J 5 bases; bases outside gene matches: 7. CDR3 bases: TGTGCCAGCAGCGGAGCGGGACTAGCCCACAATGAGCAGTTCTTC. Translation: CASSGAGLAHNEQFF.